This T cell receptor (beta chain) is from a study of blood T cells in healthy people across ages. A J-beta primer mix and a sample-barcoded 5' primer were used in a second PCR of about 7 to 12 cycles. One entry per CDR3 protein results from TCRdb running MiXCR on the 5' RACE reads. The table records 1.5 million to 2 million distinct CDR3 sequences, about 49% of them present only once. CDR1 MNHEY and CDR2 SVGAGI come from the germline V gene. V lost 4 bases to trimming and J lost 14 bases, with 12 bases between them. The length of the CDR3 is 11 residues. The sequence was obtained from a woman aged 40 to 55 in good health. The rearrangement joins TRBV6-5 to TRBJ2-1; weak D call: TRBD2 (5 bases). The sequenced sample was blood. The CDR3 loop reads CASSSRAEEFF. DNA of the CDR3: TGTGCCAGCAGTTCCCGGGCGGAGGAGTTCTTC.